This T cell receptor beta chain is from a study of blood T cell repertoires in COVID-19. Study details: Sites across the United States, Italy and Spain contributed samples from acute and convalescent COVID-19. From T cells, B-cell-depleted T cells, or PBMCs came the material, which was cDNA or gDNA.

Original handling: The assay estimated nucleated cells by amplifying reference gene primers. The protocol was immunoSEQ multiplex PCR, while the TCRdb copy is restricted to in-frame clones and leaves out a portion. The D gene and trimming were derived from the DNA, and the V and J assignments and clone size from that table. Among 150,000 to 200,000 clones listed, 70% to 90% were seen once. Germline loops: CDR1 SGHRS, CDR2 YFSETQ. The CDR3 has 17 amino acids. With 4 bases clipped from V and 6 bases from J, the junction kept 16 bases outside the gene matches. This clonotype was obtained from a man aged 55 to 70 with active or convalescent COVID-19. The chain has TRBV5-1 and TRBJ1-1, with 9 positions matching TRBD1. The source material was peripheral blood. The CDR3 nucleotides read TGCGCCAGCAGCCGGACTACTCGGGGACAGGGCGGCTCTGAAGCTTTCTTT. This gives the protein CASSRTTRGQGGSEAFF.